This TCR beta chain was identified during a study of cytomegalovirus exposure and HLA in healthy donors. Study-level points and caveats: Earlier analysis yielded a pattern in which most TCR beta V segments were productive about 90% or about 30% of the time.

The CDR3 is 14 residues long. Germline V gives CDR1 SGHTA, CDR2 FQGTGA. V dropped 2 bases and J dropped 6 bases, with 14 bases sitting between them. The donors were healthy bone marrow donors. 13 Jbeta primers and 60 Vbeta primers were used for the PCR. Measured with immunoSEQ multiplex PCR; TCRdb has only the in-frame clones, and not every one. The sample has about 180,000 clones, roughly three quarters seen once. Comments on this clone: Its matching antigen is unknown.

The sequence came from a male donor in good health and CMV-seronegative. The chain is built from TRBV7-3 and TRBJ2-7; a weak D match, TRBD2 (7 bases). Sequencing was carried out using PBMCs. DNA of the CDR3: TGTGCCAGCAGCTTAGGCGGGGGCTTCGGCGAGCAGTACTTC. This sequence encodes CASSLGGGFGEQYF.